This entry concerns a single T cell receptor beta chain. This CDR3 has 13 residues. V was trimmed by 5 bases and J by 2 bases, leaving 9 bases between them. These data originate in a study of blood T cell repertoires in COVID-19. TCRdb's copy holds only in-frame clones and misses some; the assay was immunoSEQ multiplex PCR. The sample has some 93,000 clones, 86% seen once. The receptor was isolated from a man aged 60 to 69 with acute or convalescent COVID-19. The sample consisted of peripheral blood. V usage is TRBV12-3 or TRBV12-4 and J usage is TRBJ1-1; D is unresolved. The CDR3 protein is CASSTGSNTEAFF. DNA of the CDR3: TGTGCCAGCAGTACGGGAAGCAACACTGAAGCTTTCTTT.